This T cell receptor beta chain was identified in a study of OX40 agonist ivuxolimab in advanced cancers. On the study more broadly: Hepatocellular carcinoma, melanoma, renal cell or head and neck cancer affected the dose-escalation patients.

V was trimmed by 3 bases and J by 6 bases, leaving 11 bases between them. This CDR3 has 13 residues. The germline V gene has CDR1 LNHDA and CDR2 SQIVND (reference sequence). Measured with immunoSEQ multiplex PCR; TCRdb has only the in-frame clones, and not every one. Here the sample spans over 60,000 clones, roughly 80% being singletons. This chain links TRBV19 with TRBJ1-2; TRBD1 is a possible D gene (5 bases). The sample here was CD4+ or CD8+ T cells sorted from blood, taken in a trial of the OX40 agonist ivuxolimab. The sequence came from an adult with an advanced solid tumor such as melanoma, head and neck, liver or kidney cancer. CDR3 loop: CASSIRDLNGYTF. Written as DNA, the CDR3 is TGTGCCAGTAGTATCCGGGACCTTAATGGCTACACCTTC. The entire variable domain, with the rest obtained from reference TRBV19 and TRBJ1-2, is as follows: DGGITQSPKYLFRKEGQNVTLSCEQNLNHDAMYWYRQDPGQGLRLIYYSQIVNDFQKGDIAEGYSVSREKKESFPLTVTSAQKNPTAFYLCASSIRDLNGYTFGSGTRLTVV.